This TCR beta chain comes out of a study of T cell responses to AZD1222 COVID-19 vaccine. This CDR3 contains 15 residues. CDR1 KGHSH and CDR2 LQKENI come from the germline V gene. J gave up 4 bases and V 3 bases, and 2 bases lay outside the gene matches. Libraries were prepared by immunoSEQ multiplex PCR; TCRdb keeps only in-frame clonotypes and omits some of them. The sample contains 100,000 or so clones, roughly 86% of which appear only once. The sequences come from peripheral blood, collected on day 0 of AZD1222 vaccination. The chain links TRBV18 to TRBJ2-2, with 10 nucleotides matching TRBD2. The origin of this receptor is an adult in good health. Written as DNA, the CDR3 is TGTGCCAGCTCACCCGGACTAGCGGTCACCGGGGAGCTGTTTTTT. This codes for CASSPGLAVTGELFF.